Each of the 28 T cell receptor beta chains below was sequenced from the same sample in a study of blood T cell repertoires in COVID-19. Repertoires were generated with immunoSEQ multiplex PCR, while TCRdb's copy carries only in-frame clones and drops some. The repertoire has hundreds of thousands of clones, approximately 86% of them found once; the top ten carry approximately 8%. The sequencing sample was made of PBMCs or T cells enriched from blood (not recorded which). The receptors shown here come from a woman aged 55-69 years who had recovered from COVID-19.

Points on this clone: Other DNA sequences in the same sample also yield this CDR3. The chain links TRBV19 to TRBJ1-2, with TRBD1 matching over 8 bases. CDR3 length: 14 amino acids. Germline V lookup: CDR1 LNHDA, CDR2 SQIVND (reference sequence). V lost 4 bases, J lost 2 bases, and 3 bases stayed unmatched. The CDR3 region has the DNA TGTGCCAGTAGTAAGGACAGGGAGAACTATGGCTACACCTTC. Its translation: CASSKDRENYGYTF.

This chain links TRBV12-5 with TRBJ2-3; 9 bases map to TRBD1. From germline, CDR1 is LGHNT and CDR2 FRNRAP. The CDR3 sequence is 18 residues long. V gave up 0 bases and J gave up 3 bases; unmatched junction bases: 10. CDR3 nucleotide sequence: TGTGCTAGTGGTTTGGTACGAGACGGACAGGGGAAAACAGATACGCAGTATTTT. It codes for CASGLVRDGQGKTDTQYF.

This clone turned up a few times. CDR3: CASSRGQASAQPQHF. CDR3 nucleotides: TGTGCCAGCAGCAGGGGGCAGGCGTCGGCTCAGCCCCAGCATTTT. This chain uses TRBV21-1 with TRBJ1-5; the table calls TRBD1, which could not be checked here. TRBV21-1 is a recognized pseudogene. This CDR3 has 15 amino acids.

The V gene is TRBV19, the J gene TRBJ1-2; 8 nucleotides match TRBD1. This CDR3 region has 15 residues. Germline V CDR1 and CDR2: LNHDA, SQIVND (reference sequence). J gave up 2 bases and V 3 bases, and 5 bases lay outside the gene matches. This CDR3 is CASSIGRGLNYGYTF. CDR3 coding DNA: TGTGCCAGTAGTATTGGCAGGGGGCTCAACTATGGCTACACCTTC.

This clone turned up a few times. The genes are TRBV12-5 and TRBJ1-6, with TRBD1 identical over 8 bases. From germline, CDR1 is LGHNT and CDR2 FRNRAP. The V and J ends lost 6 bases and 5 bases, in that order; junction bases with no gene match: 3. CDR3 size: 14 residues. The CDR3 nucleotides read TGTGCTAGTGGCCGGACAGGGAATAATTCACCCCTCCACTTT. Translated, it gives CASGRTGNNSPLHF.

The CDR3 protein is CASSLDVSSSGNTIYF. For the CDR3, the DNA is TGTGCCAGCAGCTTGGATGTCTCTAGCTCTGGAAACACCATATATTTT. This chain links TRBV5-5 with TRBJ1-3; D is unclear. Per germline, CDR1 SGHKS and CDR2 YYEKEE (reference sequence). Trimming removed 0 bases at V and 0 bases at J, with 10 bases between. The CDR3 extends over 16 amino acids.

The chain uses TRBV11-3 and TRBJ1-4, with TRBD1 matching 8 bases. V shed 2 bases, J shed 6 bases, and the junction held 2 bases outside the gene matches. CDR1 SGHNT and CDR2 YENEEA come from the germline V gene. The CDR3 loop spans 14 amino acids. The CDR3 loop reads CASSLTGGDEKLFF. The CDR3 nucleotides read TGTGCCAGCAGCTTAACAGGGGGAGATGAAAAACTGTTTTTT.

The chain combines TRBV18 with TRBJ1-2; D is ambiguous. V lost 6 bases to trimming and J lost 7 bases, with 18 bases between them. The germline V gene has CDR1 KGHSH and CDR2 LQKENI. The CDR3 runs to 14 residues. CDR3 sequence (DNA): TGTGCCAGCTCTCCCGCGCGGGAGGGCTCTGGCTACACCTTC. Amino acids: CASSPAREGSGYTF.

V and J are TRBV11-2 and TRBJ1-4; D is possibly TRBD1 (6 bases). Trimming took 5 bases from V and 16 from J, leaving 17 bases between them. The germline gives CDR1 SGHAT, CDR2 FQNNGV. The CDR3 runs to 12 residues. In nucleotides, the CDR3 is TGTGCCAGCAGCCCGGGAGGAGGCAGGGGGTTTTTT. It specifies CASSPGGGRGFF.

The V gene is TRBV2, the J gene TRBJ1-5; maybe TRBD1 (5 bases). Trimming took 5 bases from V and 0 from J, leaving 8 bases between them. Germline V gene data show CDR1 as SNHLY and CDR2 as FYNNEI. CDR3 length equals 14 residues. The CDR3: CASSRTNSNQPQHF. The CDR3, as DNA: TGTGCCAGCAGTCGGACAAATAGCAATCAGCCCCAGCATTTT.

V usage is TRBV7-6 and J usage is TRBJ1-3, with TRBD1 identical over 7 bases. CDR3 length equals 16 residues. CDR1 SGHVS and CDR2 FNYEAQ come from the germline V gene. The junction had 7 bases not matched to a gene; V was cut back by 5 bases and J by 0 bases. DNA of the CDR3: TGTGCCAGCAGCCCCGTCTGGGACAGCTCTGGAAACACCATATATTTT. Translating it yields CASSPVWDSSGNTIYF.

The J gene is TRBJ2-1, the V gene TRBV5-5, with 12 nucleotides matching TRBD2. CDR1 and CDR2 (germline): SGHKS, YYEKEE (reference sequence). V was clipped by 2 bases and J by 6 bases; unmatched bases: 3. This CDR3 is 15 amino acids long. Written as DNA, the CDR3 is TGTGCCAGCAGCTTACCGGGACTAGCGGGCAATGAGCAGTTCTTC. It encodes CASSLPGLAGNEQFF.

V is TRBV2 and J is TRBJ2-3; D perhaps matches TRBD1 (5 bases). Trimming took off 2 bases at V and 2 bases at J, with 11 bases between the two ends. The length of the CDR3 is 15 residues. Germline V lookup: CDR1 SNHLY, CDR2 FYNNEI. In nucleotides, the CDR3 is TGTGCCAGCAGTGAAACTTCTGGGGCCACAGATACGCAGTATTTT. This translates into CASSETSGATDTQYF.

The CDR3 region has the DNA TGTGCCAGCAGTTCCCCAGGGGGCACAGATACGCAGTATTTT. Translated, it gives CASSSPGGTDTQYF. This rearrangement joins TRBV28 to TRBJ2-3; D is perhaps TRBD1 (6 bases). With 4 bases removed from V and 1 base from J, the gap between germline ends came to 9 bases. Germline CDR1 and CDR2: MDHEN and SYDVKM. The CDR3 consists of 14 residues.

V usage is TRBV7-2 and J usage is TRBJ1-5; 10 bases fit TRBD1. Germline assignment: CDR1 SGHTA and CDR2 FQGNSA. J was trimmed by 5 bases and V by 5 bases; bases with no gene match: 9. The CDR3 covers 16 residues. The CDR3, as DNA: TGTGCCAGCAGCATATCCGGGACAGGGGCCCATCAGCCCCAGCATTTT. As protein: CASSISGTGAHQPQHF. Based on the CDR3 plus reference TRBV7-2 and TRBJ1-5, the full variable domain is GAGVSQSPSNKVTEKGKDVELRCDPISGHTALYWYRQSLGQGLEFLIYFQGNSAPDKSGLPSDRFSAERTGGSVSTLTIQRTQQEDSAVYLCASSISGTGAHQPQHFGDGTRLSIL.

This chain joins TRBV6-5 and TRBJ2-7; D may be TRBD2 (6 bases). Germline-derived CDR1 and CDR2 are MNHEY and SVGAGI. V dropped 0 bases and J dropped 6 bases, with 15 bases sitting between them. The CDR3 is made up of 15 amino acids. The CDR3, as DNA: TGTGCCAGCAGTTACTCGAGGGAGGCGCGTACCGAGCAGTACTTC. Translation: CASSYSREARTEQYF.

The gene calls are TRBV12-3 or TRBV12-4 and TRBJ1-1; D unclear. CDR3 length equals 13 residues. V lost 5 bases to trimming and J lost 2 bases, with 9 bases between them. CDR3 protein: CASSPRHNTEAFF. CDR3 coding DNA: TGTGCCAGCAGTCCCCGACACAACACTGAAGCTTTCTTT.

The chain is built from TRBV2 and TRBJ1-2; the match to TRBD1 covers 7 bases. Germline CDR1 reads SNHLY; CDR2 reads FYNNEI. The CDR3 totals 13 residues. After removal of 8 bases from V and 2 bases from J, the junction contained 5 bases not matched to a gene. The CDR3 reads CASGRDRNYGYTF. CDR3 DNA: TGTGCCAGCGGCCGGGACAGAAACTATGGCTACACCTTC.

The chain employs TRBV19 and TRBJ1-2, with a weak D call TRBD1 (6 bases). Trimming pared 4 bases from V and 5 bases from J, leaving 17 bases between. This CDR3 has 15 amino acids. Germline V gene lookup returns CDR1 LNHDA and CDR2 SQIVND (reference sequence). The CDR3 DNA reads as TGTGCCAGTAGTACCTCAGACAGGACTCGTTATGGCTACACCTTC. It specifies CASSTSDRTRYGYTF.

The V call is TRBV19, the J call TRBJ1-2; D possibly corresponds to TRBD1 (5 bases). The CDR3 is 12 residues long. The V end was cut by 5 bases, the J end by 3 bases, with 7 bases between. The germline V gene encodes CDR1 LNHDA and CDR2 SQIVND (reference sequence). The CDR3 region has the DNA TGTGCCAGTAGTCGACAGTACTATGGCTACACCTTC. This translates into CASSRQYYGYTF.

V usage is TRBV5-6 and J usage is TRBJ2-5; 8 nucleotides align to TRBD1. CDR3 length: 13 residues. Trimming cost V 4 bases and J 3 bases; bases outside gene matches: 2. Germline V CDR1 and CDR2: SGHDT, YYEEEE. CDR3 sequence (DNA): TGTGCCAGCAGCCCGGACAGGGAAGAGACCCAGTACTTC. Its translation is CASSPDREETQYF.

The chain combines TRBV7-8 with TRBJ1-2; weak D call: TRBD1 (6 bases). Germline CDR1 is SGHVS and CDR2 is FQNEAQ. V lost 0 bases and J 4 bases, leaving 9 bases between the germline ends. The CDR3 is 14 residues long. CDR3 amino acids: CASSLAQGIYGYTF. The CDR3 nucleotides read TGTGCCAGCAGCTTAGCTCAGGGGATCTATGGCTACACCTTC.

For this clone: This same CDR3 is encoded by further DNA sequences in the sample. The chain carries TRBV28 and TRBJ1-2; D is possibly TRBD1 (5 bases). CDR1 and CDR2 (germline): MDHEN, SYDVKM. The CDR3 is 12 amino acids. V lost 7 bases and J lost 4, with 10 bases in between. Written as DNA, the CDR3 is TGTGCCAGCAATCAGGGAGGCTATGGCTACACCTTC. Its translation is CASNQGGYGYTF.

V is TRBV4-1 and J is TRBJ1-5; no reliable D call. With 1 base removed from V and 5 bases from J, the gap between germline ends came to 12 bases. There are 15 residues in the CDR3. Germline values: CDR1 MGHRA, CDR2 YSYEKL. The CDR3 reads CASSQVAQFYQPQHF. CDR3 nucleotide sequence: TGCGCCAGCAGCCAAGTTGCACAGTTTTATCAGCCCCAGCATTTT.

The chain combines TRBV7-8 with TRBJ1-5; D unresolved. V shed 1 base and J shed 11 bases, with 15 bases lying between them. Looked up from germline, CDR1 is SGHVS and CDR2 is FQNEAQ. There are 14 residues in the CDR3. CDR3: CASSLVLGQGAQHF. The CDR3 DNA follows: TGTGCCAGCAGCTTAGTTTTGGGTCAAGGAGCCCAGCATTTT.

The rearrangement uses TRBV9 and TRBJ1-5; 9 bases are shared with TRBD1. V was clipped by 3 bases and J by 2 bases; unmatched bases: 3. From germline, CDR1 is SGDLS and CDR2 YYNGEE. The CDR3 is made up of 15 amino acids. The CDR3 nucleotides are TGTGCCAGCAGCGGGGGACAGGGCCGCAATCAGCCCCAGCATTTT. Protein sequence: CASSGGQGRNQPQHF.

The CDR3 sequence: CASSFTGGGGYTF. CDR3 bases: TGTGCCAGCAGTTTTACAGGGGGAGGAGGCTACACCTTC. V usage is TRBV28 and J usage is TRBJ1-2, with 8 bases identical to TRBD1. Trimming at V came to 3 bases and at J to 8 bases, leaving 5 bases not matched to a gene. The CDR3 sequence is 13 residues long. Looked up from germline, CDR1 is MDHEN and CDR2 is SYDVKM.

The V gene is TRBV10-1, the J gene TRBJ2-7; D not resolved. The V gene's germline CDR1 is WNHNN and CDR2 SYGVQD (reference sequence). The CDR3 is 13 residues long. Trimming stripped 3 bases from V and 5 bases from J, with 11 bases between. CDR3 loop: CASSDAPVHEQYV. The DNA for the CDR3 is TGCGCCAGCAGTGATGCCCCGGTACACGAGCAGTACGTC.